The next 22 T cell receptor beta chains were all read from a single sample in a study of T-cell memory formation after mild COVID-19. TCRdb used MiXCR to reprocess the 5' RACE reads, holding one entry per CDR3 protein. The sample has 400,000 to 500,000 distinct CDR3 sequences, 20% to 30% seen once. The sample was PBMCs or a T cell subset sorted from them (not recorded which). Receptor source: an adult woman who had mild COVID-19 (a few samples of this study predate the infection). Cell type and time point are not known.

The chain carries TRBV5-1 and TRBJ1-1; D ambiguous. The CDR3 totals 14 residues. The V gene lost 0 bases and the J gene lost 2 bases, with 8 bases spanning the gap. Germline V gene data show CDR1 as SGHRS and CDR2 as YFSETQ. CDR3 nucleotide sequence: TGCGCCAGCAGCTTGGAGAAGGGAAACACTGAAGCTTTCTTT. It translates to CASSLEKGNTEAFF. The complete variable domain, with remaining parts taken from reference TRBV5-1 and TRBJ1-1, reads KAGVTQTPRYLIKTRGQQVTLSCSPISGHRSVSWYQQTPGQGLQFLFEYFSETQRNKGNFPGRFSGRQFSNSRSEMNVSTLELGDSALYLCASSLEKGNTEAFFGQGTRLTVV.

The V call is TRBV7-2, the J call TRBJ2-1; 11 bases are shared with TRBD2. The CDR3 loop spans 14 amino acids. The J segment lost 6 bases and the V segment lost 4 bases, leaving 2 bases of the junction unmatched. Germline CDR1 and CDR2: SGHTA and FQGNSA. The CDR3 DNA follows: TGTGCCAGCAGCTCAGGGACTAGCGGCAATGAGCAGTTCTTC. This encodes CASSSGTSGNEQFF.

The chain joins TRBV4-2 to TRBJ2-1; TRBD2 aligns across 12 bases. V gave up 0 bases and J gave up 4 bases; unmatched junction bases: 4. Per the germline V gene, CDR1 is LGHNA and CDR2 is YNFKEQ. The CDR3 totals 17 residues. The CDR3 DNA follows: TGTGCCAGCAGCCAAGAGCCACTAGCGGGGGGATACAATGAGCAGTTCTTC. The encoded protein is CASSQEPLAGGYNEQFF.

V usage is TRBV20-1 and J usage is TRBJ1-3; possible D gene TRBD1, 5 bases. The germline V gene has CDR1 DFQATT and CDR2 SNEGSKA (reference sequence). The CDR3 is 16 amino acids. V gave up 2 bases and J gave up 1 base, with 15 bases separating them. This CDR3 reads CSARSRGGTSGNTIYF. The CDR3 bases are TGCAGTGCTAGATCCCGCGGGGGGACGTCTGGAAACACCATATATTTT.

A few counts support this clonotype. J is TRBJ2-5 and V is TRBV14, with D uncertain. Germline values: CDR1 SGHDN, CDR2 FVKESK. This CDR3 contains 16 residues. Trimming removed 2 bases from V and 0 bases from J, with 13 bases in between. CDR3 sequence (DNA): TGTGCCAGCAGCCAATCGGAAGTCACCTACCAAGAGACCCAGTACTTC. Amino acids: CASSQSEVTYQETQYF.

This clonotype has only a few counts. The gene calls are TRBV7-9 and TRBJ1-1; D remains unclear. V lost 4 bases and J 7 bases, leaving 13 bases between the germline ends. This CDR3 is built from 13 residues. Per germline, CDR1 SEHNR and CDR2 FQNEAQ (reference sequence). CDR3 in amino acids: CASSSHPGYEAFF. The CDR3 bases are TGTGCCAGCAGCTCTCATCCTGGTTATGAAGCTTTCTTT.

The rearrangement links TRBV7-2 to TRBJ2-1, with a weak D call TRBD2 (6 bases). With 10 bases removed from V and 4 bases from J, the gap between germline ends came to 14 bases. Germline CDR1 SGHTA, CDR2 FQGNSA. The CDR3 is 13 amino acids. The CDR3 reads CATEEGAYNEQFF. The CDR3 DNA is TGTGCCACCGAGGAGGGAGCATACAATGAGCAGTTCTTC. The full variable domain, in which reference TRBV7-2 and TRBJ2-1 provide the parts outside the CDR3, is GAGVSQSPSNKVTEKGKDVELRCDPISGHTALYWYRQSLGQGLEFLIYFQGNSAPDKSGLPSDRFSAERTGGSVSTLTIQRTQQEDSAVYLCATEEGAYNEQFFGPGTRLTVL.

This chain links TRBV11-3 with TRBJ2-7, with 8 bases identical to TRBD2. This CDR3 is 14 amino acids long. V gave up 2 bases and J gave up 5 bases; unmatched junction bases: 5. Germline CDR1 SGHNT, CDR2 YENEEA. CDR3 in amino acids: CASSLSGTRDEQYF. The CDR3 bases are TGTGCCAGCAGCTTAAGCGGGACTAGGGACGAGCAGTACTTC.

This sequence joins TRBV9 and TRBJ1-2; TRBD1 might be the D (6 bases). Germline loops: CDR1 SGDLS, CDR2 YYNGEE. The CDR3 has 15 amino acids. V was clipped by 3 bases and J by 2 bases, with 14 bases between them. CDR3 residues: CASSAGQRGNYGYTF. CDR3 coding DNA: TGTGCCAGCAGCGCAGGACAGCGGGGGAACTATGGCTACACCTTC.

The rearrangement uses TRBV2 and TRBJ1-2; no reliable D call. V was pared by 7 bases and J by 0 bases, with 9 bases between. CDR1 is SNHLY and CDR2 is FYNNEI in the germline V gene. This CDR3 has 13 residues. The CDR3 DNA reads as TGTGCCAGCAAGCAGGACTCTAACTATGGCTACACCTTC. Protein product: CASKQDSNYGYTF.

The rearrangement uses TRBV24-1 and TRBJ2-2; no clear D gene. V shed 7 bases and J shed 3 bases, with 5 bases lying between them. The germline V gene encodes CDR1 KGHDR and CDR2 SFDVKD. The CDR3 has 12 amino acids. The CDR3 region is CATRDYTGELFF. The DNA for the CDR3 is TGTGCCACCAGAGACTACACCGGGGAGCTGTTTTTT.

This clonotype has a handful of counts. The V call is TRBV6-5, the J call TRBJ2-2; 9 nucleotides align to TRBD2. This CDR3 comprises 17 residues. Germline CDR1 is MNHEY and CDR2 is SVGAGI. Unmatched junction bases numbered 9, after V lost 0 bases and J lost 7 bases. The CDR3 sequence: CASSYSISRGGLGELFF. The CDR3 DNA reads as TGTGCCAGCAGTTACTCGATCTCGCGGGGGGGCCTCGGGGAGCTGTTTTTT.

This sequence joins TRBV7-8 and TRBJ2-3, with a tentative D call TRBD1 (6 bases). From germline, CDR1 is SGHVS and CDR2 FQNEAQ. The CDR3 has 18 amino acids. V was clipped by 4 bases and J by 1 base, with 21 bases between them. The CDR3: CASSSPHWDKVRTDTQYF. CDR3 sequence (DNA): TGTGCCAGCAGCTCCCCCCATTGGGACAAGGTTCGCACAGATACGCAGTATTTT.

The gene calls are TRBV11-1 and TRBJ2-1; D call uncertain. The CDR3 covers 15 residues. Germline V gene data show CDR1 as SGHAT and CDR2 as FQDESV (reference sequence). V shed 5 bases and J shed 7 bases, with 18 bases lying between them. CDR3 in DNA: TGTGCCAGCAGCCTAACGATTAGCTTGATGAATGAGCAGTTCTTC. Translation gives CASSLTISLMNEQFF. Drawing the rest from reference TRBV11-1 and TRBJ2-1, the complete variable domain is EAEVAQSPRYKITEKSQAVAFWCDPISGHATLYWYRQILGQGPELLVQFQDESVVDDSQLPKDRFSAERLKGVDSTLKIQPAELGDSAMYLCASSLTISLMNEQFFGPGTRLTVL.

This clonotype was counted between two and nine times. The chain has TRBV7-6 and TRBJ1-1; D gene uncertain. This CDR3 has 16 amino acids. Germline CDR1 is SGHVS and CDR2 is FNYEAQ. Trimming cost V 2 bases and J 3 bases, with 16 bases left between them. In DNA form, the CDR3 reads TGTGCCAGCAGCTTATACCTCACGACGGATTACACTGAAGCTTTCTTT. Translated, it gives CASSLYLTTDYTEAFF.

The chain recombines TRBV7-2 with TRBJ1-2; 10 bases map to TRBD1. This CDR3 comprises 14 residues. V lost 6 bases, J lost 7 bases, and 8 bases stayed unmatched. CDR1 SGHTA and CDR2 FQGNSA come from the germline V gene. The CDR3 coding sequence is TGTGCCAGCAGTTTTGGGACAGGGGATGGTGGCTACACCTTC. It yields the protein CASSFGTGDGGYTF.

This clonotype showed up just once. The V call is TRBV28, the J call TRBJ2-7, with D perhaps matching TRBD2 (6 bases). Germline V CDR1 and CDR2: MDHEN, SYDVKM. CDR3 length equals 13 residues. Between the trimmed V and J ends, which lost 7 bases and 3 bases, there was a span of 13 bases. The chain's CDR3 is CASTPGGNYEQYF. The CDR3 DNA follows: TGTGCCAGCACCCCTGGGGGGAACTACGAGCAGTACTTC.

The rearrangement links TRBV12-3 or TRBV12-4 to TRBJ2-7, with 7 positions matching TRBD1. Trimming cost V 7 bases and J 4 bases; bases outside gene matches: 7. The CDR3 length is 13 residues. As DNA, the CDR3 is TGTGCCAGCACCGGGACAGAGGTTTACGAGCAGTACTTC. Translating gives CASTGTEVYEQYF.

The genes are TRBV6-2 or TRBV6-3 and TRBJ2-3; D ambiguous. With 2 bases removed from V and 5 bases from J, the gap between germline ends came to 2 bases. Germline V gene data show CDR1 as MNHEY and CDR2 as SVGEGT. The CDR3 is 11 amino acids. CDR3 protein: CASSYGDTQYF. CDR3 DNA sequence: TGTGCCAGCAGTTACGGAGATACGCAGTATTTT.

This clonotype occurred a few times. This sequence joins TRBV6-5 and TRBJ1-2, with TRBD1 identical over 11 bases. This CDR3 region has 15 residues. The V gene's germline CDR1 is MNHEY and CDR2 SVGAGI. The junction had 9 bases not matched to a gene; V was cut back by 5 bases and J by 7 bases. The CDR3 region has the DNA TGTGCCAGCAGTAAATGGGACAGGGGGACGGGTGGCTACACCTTC. Translation gives CASSKWDRGTGGYTF.

The sample holds many counts of this clonotype. J is TRBJ2-1 and V is TRBV12-3 or TRBV12-4, with 14 bases that match TRBD2. The CDR3 is 15 amino acids. After removal of 4 bases from V and 4 bases from J, the junction contained 0 bases not matched to a gene. This CDR3 is CASSWTSGGYNEQFF. The CDR3 nucleotides are TGTGCCAGCAGTTGGACTAGCGGGGGGTACAATGAGCAGTTCTTC.

V gene TRBV11-2 combines with J gene TRBJ2-1, with TRBD2 identical over 7 bases. The ends lost 3 bases at V and 5 bases at J; junction bases unmatched: 4. Germline V gene lookup returns CDR1 SGHAT and CDR2 FQNNGV. This CDR3 comprises 14 residues. As DNA, the CDR3 is TGTGCCAGCAGCTTTGTCCGGGGGGACAATGAGCAGTTCTTC. Translation gives CASSFVRGDNEQFF.